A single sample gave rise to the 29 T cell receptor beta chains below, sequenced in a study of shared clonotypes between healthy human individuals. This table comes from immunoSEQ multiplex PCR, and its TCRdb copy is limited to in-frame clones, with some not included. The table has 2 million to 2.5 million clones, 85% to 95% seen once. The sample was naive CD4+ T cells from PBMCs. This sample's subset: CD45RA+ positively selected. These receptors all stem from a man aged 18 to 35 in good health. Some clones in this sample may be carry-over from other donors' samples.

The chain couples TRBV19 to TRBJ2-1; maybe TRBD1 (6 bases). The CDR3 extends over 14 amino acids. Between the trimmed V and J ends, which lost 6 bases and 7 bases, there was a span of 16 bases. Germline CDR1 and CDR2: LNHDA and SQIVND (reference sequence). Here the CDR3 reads CASRQLARGNEQFF. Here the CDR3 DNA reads TGTGCCAGTAGACAACTTGCGAGGGGGAATGAGCAGTTCTTC.

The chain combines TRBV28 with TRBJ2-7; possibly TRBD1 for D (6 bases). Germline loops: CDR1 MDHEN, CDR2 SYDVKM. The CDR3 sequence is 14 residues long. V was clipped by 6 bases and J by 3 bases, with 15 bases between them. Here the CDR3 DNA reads TGTGCCAGCAGACCGAAGGGGGTAAGCTACGAGCAGTACTTC. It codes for CASRPKGVSYEQYF.

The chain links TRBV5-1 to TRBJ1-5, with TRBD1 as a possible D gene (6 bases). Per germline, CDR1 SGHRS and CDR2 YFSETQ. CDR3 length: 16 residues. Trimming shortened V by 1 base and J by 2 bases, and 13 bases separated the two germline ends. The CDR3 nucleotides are TGCGCCAGCAGCTTGATGGGGGGCGCAGGCAATCAGCCCCAGCATTTT. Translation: CASSLMGGAGNQPQHF.

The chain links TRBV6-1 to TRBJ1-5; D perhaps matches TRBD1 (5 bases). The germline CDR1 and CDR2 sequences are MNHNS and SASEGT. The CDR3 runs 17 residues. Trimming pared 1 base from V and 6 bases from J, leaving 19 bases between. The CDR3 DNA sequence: TGTGCCAGCAGTGAAGGCACAGGCGGGCTAAAATTTCAGCCCCAGCATTTT. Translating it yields CASSEGTGGLKFQPQHF.

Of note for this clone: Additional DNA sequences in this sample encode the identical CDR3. CDR3 protein: CASSSRGYTF. The CDR3 DNA sequence: TGTGCCAGCTCCTCCAGGGGCTACACCTTC. The rearrangement links TRBV28 to TRBJ1-2; D uncertain. Germline lookup yields CDR1 MDHEN and CDR2 SYDVKM. The CDR3 contains 10 residues. Trimming removed 8 bases from V and 8 bases from J, with 9 bases in between.

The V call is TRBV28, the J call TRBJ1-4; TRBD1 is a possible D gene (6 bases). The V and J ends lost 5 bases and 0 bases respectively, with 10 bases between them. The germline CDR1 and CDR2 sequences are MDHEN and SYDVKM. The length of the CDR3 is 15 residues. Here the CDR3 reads CASSDQGSTNEKLFF. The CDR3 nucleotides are TGTGCCAGCAGTGACCAGGGGTCAACTAATGAAAAACTGTTTTTT.

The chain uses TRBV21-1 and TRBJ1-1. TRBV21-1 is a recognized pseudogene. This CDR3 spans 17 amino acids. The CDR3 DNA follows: TGTGCCAGTCGCTCCCCCCGGGGGGAGGGGGCGTTGGCTGAAGCTTTCTTT. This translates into CASRSPRGEGALAEAFF.

CDR3 sequence reads: CASSSVSGAHRSEQFF. The CDR3 coding sequence is TGTGCCAGCAGTTCCGTTAGCGGGGCCCACCGGAGTGAGCAGTTCTTC. The chain combines TRBV27 with TRBJ2-1; TRBD2 aligns across 8 bases. The CDR3 is made up of 16 amino acids. After removal of 4 bases from V and 9 bases from J, the junction contained 14 bases not matched to a gene. Germline assignment: CDR1 MNHEY and CDR2 SMNVEV (reference sequence).

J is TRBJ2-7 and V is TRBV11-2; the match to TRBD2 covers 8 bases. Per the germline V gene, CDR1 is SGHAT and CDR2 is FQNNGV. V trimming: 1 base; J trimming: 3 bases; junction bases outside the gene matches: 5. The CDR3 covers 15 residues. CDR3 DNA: TGTGCCAGCAGCTTAGGTAGCGGGATTTACTACGAGCAGTACTTC. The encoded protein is CASSLGSGIYYEQYF.

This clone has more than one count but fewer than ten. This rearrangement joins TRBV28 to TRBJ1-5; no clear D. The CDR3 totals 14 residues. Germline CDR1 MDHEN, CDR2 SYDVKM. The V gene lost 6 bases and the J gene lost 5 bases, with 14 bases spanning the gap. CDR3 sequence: CASRSTALYQPQHF. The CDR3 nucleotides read TGTGCCAGCAGATCCACCGCCCTCTATCAGCCCCAGCATTTT. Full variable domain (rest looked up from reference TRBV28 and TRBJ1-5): DVKVTQSSRYLVKRTGEKVFLECVQDMDHENMFWYRQDPGLGLRLIYFSYDVKMKEKGDIPEGYSVSREKKERFSLILESASTNQTSMYLCASRSTALYQPQHFGDGTRLSIL.

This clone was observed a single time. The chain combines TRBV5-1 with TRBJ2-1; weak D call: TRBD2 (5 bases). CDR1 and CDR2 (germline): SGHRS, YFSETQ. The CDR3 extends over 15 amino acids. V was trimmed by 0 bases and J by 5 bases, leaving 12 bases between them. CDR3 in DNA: TGCGCCAGCAGCTTGGGAGGGCCTGTCGACAATGAGCAGTTCTTC. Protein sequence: CASSLGGPVDNEQFF.

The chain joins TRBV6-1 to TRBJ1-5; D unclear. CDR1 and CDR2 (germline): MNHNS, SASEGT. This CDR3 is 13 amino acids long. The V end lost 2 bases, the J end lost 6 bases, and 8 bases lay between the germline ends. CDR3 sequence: CASSEINGQPQHF. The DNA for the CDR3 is TGTGCCAGCAGTGAAATAAACGGTCAGCCCCAGCATTTT.

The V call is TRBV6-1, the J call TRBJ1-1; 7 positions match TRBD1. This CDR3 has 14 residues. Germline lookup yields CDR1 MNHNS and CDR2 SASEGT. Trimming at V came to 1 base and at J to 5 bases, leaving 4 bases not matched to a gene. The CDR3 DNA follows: TGTGCCAGCAGTGAAGATCAGGGGGGGACTGAAGCTTTCTTT. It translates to CASSEDQGGTEAFF.

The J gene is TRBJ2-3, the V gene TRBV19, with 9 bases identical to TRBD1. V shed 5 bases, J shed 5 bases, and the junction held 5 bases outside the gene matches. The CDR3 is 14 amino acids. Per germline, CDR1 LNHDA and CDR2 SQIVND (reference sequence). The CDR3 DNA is TGTGCCAGTAGTCGGGACAGGGCTGGAGATACGCAGTATTTT. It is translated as CASSRDRAGDTQYF.

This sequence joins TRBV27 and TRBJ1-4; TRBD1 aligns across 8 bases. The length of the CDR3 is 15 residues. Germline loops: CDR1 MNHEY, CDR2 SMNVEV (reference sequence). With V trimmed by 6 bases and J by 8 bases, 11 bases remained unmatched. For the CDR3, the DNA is TGTGCCAGCAGCAAGACAGGGGCTGGAGAGGAAAAACTGTTTTTT. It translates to CASSKTGAGEEKLFF.

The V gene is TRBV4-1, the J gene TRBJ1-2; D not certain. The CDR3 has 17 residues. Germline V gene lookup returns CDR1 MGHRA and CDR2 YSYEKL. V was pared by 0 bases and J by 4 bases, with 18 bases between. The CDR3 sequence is CASSQDVRTRVGYGYTF. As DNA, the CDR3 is TGCGCCAGCAGCCAAGATGTCCGGACGAGGGTGGGCTATGGCTACACCTTC.

In DNA form, the CDR3 reads TGCGCCAGCAGCTCAGCAGGAGTGGTCCACGAGCAGTACTTC. It specifies CASSSAGVVHEQYF. The rearrangement links TRBV5-1 to TRBJ2-7; D is unresolved. Germline V gene lookup returns CDR1 SGHRS and CDR2 YFSETQ. The CDR3 contains 14 residues. Trimming removed 3 bases from V and 5 bases from J, with 15 bases in between.

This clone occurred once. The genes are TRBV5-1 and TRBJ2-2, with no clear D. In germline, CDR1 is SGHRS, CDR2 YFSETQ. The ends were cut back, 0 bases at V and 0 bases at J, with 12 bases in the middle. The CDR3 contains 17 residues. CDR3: CASSLGHRNSNTGELFF. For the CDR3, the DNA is TGCGCCAGCAGCTTGGGACATCGGAATTCGAACACCGGGGAGCTGTTTTTT. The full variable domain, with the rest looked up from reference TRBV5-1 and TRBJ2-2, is KAGVTQTPRYLIKTRGQQVTLSCSPISGHRSVSWYQQTPGQGLQFLFEYFSETQRNKGNFPGRFSGRQFSNSRSEMNVSTLELGDSALYLCASSLGHRNSNTGELFFGEGSRLTVL.

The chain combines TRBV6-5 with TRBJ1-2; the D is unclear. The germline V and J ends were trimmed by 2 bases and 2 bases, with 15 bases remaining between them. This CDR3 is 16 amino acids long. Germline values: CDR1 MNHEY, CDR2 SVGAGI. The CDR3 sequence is CASSYSPLIHNYGYTF. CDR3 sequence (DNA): TGTGCCAGCAGTTACAGCCCCCTGATCCACAACTATGGCTACACCTTC.

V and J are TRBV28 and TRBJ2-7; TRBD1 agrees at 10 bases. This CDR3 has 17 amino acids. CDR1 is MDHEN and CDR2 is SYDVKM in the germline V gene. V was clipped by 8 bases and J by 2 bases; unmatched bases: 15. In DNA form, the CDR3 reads TGTGCCAGCGTAACCGGGACAGGGGCCTTAAGGGCCTACGAGCAGTACTTC. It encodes CASVTGTGALRAYEQYF.

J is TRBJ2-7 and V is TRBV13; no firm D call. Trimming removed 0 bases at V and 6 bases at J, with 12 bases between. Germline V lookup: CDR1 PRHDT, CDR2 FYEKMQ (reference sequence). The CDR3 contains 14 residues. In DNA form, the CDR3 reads TGTGCCAGCAGCTTAGGGAAGCTGTCAGCCGAGCAGTACTTC. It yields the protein CASSLGKLSAEQYF.

The CDR3 DNA is TGTGCCAGCAGCCGGTATCGAGGAAGCAATCAGCCCCAGCATTTT. Translation: CASSRYRGSNQPQHF. The rearrangement links TRBV6-5 to TRBJ1-5; no clear D gene. CDR1 and CDR2 from the germline V gene are MNHEY and SVGAGI. The CDR3 runs to 15 residues. V lost 6 bases, J lost 1 base, and 13 bases lay in between.

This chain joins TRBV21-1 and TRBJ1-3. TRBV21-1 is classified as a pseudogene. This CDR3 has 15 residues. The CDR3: CASSKSYVSGNTIYF. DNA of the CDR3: TGTGCCAGCAGCAAATCATATGTCTCTGGAAACACCATATATTTT.

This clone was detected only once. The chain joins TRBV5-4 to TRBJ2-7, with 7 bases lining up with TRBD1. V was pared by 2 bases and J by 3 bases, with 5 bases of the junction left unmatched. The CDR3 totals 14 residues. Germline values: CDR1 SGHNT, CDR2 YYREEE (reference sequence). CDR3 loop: CASSFGTANYEQYF. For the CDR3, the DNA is TGTGCCAGCAGCTTCGGGACAGCTAACTACGAGCAGTACTTC.

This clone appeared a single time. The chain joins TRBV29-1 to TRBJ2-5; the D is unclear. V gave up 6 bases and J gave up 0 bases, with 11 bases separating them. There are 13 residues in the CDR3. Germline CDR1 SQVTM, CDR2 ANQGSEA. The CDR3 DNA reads TGCAGCGTGGGATCGGGCCACCAAGAGACCCAGTACTTC. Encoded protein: CSVGSGHQETQYF.

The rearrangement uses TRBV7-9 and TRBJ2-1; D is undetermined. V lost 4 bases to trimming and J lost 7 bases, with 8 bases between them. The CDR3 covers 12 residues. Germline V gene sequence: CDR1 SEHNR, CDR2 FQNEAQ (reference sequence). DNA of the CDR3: TGTGCCAGCAGCTCGTCCTGGAATGAGCAGTTCTTC. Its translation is CASSSSWNEQFF.

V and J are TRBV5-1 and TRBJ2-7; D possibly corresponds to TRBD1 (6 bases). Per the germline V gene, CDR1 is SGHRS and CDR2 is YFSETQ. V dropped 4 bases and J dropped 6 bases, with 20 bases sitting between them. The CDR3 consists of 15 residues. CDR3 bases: TGCGCCAGCAGCCCCATCGAACAGGGCCCCCGCGAGCAGTACTTC. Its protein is CASSPIEQGPREQYF. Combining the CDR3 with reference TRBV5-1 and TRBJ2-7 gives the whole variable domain KAGVTQTPRYLIKTRGQQVTLSCSPISGHRSVSWYQQTPGQGLQFLFEYFSETQRNKGNFPGRFSGRQFSNSRSEMNVSTLELGDSALYLCASSPIEQGPREQYFGPGTRLTVT.

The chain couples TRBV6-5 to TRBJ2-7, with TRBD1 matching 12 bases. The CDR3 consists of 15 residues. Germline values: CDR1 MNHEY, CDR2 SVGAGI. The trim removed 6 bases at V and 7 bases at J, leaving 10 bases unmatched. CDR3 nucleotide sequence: TGTGCCAGCAGATCAACCGGGACAGGGGGCAATGAGCAGTACTTC. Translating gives CASRSTGTGGNEQYF.

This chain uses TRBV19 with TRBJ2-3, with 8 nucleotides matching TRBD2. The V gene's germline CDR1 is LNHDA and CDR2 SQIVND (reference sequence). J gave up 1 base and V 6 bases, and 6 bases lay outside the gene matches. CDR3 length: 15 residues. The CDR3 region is CASSAGTSRTDTQYF. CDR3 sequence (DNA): TGTGCCAGTAGCGCCGGGACTAGTCGCACAGATACGCAGTATTTT.